This T cell receptor beta chain was sequenced for a study of shared clonotypes between healthy human individuals. For the study at large: Participating donors consisted of a couple of women and a few men aged 18 to 49.

General observations from the study: Some clonotypes were shared by all four sorted-subset donors, while others were not shared. The non-shared ones had lower generation probabilities than the shared ones. The authors sampled blood alone, and tissue repertoires likely differ.

On this clone: Antigen: not known.

As defined, naive CD8 cells were CD45RO-negative and positively selected for CCR7, with terminally differentiated effector memory CD45RA+ cells excluded. Profiling relied on immunoSEQ multiplex PCR, and the TCRdb table lists in-frame clones only, not all of them. The sample shows 2 million to 2.5 million clones, 90% to 95% of them seen only once. Trimming cost V 6 bases and J 5 bases, with 16 bases left between them. Germline V gene sequence: CDR1 MNHEY, CDR2 SMNVEV (reference sequence). This CDR3 is 14 amino acids long. Sequenced input: naive CD8+ T cells from PBMCs. This TCR was recovered from a man aged 18 to 29 in good health. Some clones in this sample may be carry-over from other donors' samples. The chain is built from TRBV27 and TRBJ1-2, with TRBD1 as a possible D gene (5 bases). CDR3: CASRPDTVEYGYTF. The CDR3 DNA is TGTGCCAGCAGACCGGACACGGTCGAATATGGCTACACCTTC.